This T cell receptor (beta chain) was sequenced for a study of cytotoxic CD8 clonotypes in ibrutinib-treated CLL. Investigators sought sequencing depths of between 1 in 200,000 and 1 in 1 million T cells. The data were produced by immunoSEQ multiplex PCR, yet TCRdb's version contains in-frame clones alone and is incomplete. Of some 200,000 clones listed, roughly 73% are singletons. The germline CDR1 and CDR2 sequences are MNHEY and SMNVEV (reference sequence). The length of the CDR3 is 14 residues. J was trimmed by 3 bases and V by 5 bases; bases with no gene match: 6. The chain links TRBV27 to TRBJ2-7; 8 nucleotides match TRBD2. The receptor's source is a human donor with chronic lymphocytic leukemia. The sequenced sample was PBMCs, obtained after 12 months of ibrutinib treatment. Written as DNA, the CDR3 is TGTGCCAGCAGTCCAACTAGCGGATACTACGAGCAGTACTTC. The encoded protein is CASSPTSGYYEQYF.